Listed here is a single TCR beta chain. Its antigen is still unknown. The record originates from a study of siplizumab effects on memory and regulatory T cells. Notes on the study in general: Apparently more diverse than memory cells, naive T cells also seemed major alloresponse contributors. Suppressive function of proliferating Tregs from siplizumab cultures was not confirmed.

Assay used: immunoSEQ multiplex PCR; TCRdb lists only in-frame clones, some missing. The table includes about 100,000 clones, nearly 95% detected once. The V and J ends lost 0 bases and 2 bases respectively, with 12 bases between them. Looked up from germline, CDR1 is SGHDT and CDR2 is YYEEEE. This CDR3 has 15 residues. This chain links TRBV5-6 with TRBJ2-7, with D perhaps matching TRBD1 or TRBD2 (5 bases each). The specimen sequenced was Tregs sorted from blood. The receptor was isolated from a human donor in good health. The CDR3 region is CASSLVPGTTYEQYF. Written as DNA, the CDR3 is TGTGCCAGCAGCTTGGTGCCAGGGACCACCTACGAGCAGTACTTC.